The next 13 T cell receptor beta chains were all read from a single sample in a study of identical twins (dated by TCRdb to 2015 to 2016). The library was generated by 5' RACE. Sequencing was carried out with an Illumina HiSeq 2000. TCRdb reprocessing: public reads trimmed at Q25 with fastp, clones called with MiXCR, in-frame beta chains kept. Duplicate CDR3 protein sequences are folded into a single record with the most common DNA and genes. The sample table shows about 210,000 distinct CDR3 sequences, and roughly a tenth are seen once. The top ten hold about 5.5% of the sample. Source material: memory (CD45RO+) T cells sorted from blood. The label giving this sample's cell subset or site can be read as: CD45RO+ enriched T cells. Receptor source: a woman between 18 and 29 years old in good health.

This clonotype was counted at least ten times. The V gene is TRBV18, the J gene TRBJ2-2; D is undetermined. The CDR3 runs to 13 residues. Trimming removed 4 bases at V and 4 bases at J, with 7 bases between. Germline CDR1 is KGHSH and CDR2 is LQKENI. CDR3 nucleotides: TGTGCCAGCTCACTAACATCCACCGGGGAGCTGTTTTTT. Translated: CASSLTSTGELFF.

This clonotype appeared a few times. This chain uses TRBV20-1 with TRBJ2-1; D ambiguous. The ends were cut back, 6 bases at V and 7 bases at J, with 10 bases in the middle. Per germline, CDR1 DFQATT and CDR2 SNEGSKA (reference sequence). This CDR3 spans 11 amino acids. In nucleotides, the CDR3 is TGCAGTGCCAACAGATGGAATGAGCAGTTCTTC. This gives the protein CSANRWNEQFF.

The chain employs TRBV10-2 and TRBJ1-5; weak D call: TRBD1 (6 bases). V was clipped by 4 bases and J by 2 bases, with 6 bases between them. The length of the CDR3 is 13 residues. CDR1 and CDR2 (germline): WSHSY, SAAADI. CDR3 bases: TGCGCCAGCAGTGGACAGGGCAATCAGCCCCAGCATTTT. Amino acids: CASSGQGNQPQHF.

The chain recombines TRBV5-1 with TRBJ1-1; D unresolved. V lost 6 bases and J 6 bases, leaving 15 bases between the germline ends. There are 13 residues in the CDR3. Germline V lookup: CDR1 SGHRS, CDR2 YFSETQ. The CDR3: CASNGQVGAEAFF. The CDR3 region has the DNA TGCGCCAGCAATGGTCAGGTCGGCGCTGAAGCTTTCTTT.

This clonotype showed up many times. V usage is TRBV5-1 and J usage is TRBJ1-1, with 10 bases aligning to TRBD1. This CDR3 is 15 amino acids long. In germline, CDR1 is SGHRS, CDR2 YFSETQ. J lost 5 bases, V lost 3 bases, and 7 bases had no gene match. The CDR3 loop reads CASSSLGQGGTEAFF. The CDR3 DNA follows: TGCGCCAGCAGCTCCCTAGGACAGGGGGGGACTGAAGCTTTCTTT.

The chain is built from TRBV12-5 and TRBJ1-4, with D perhaps TRBD1 (5 bases). V lost 7 bases and J lost 8, with 23 bases in between. CDR1 is LGHNT and CDR2 is FRNRAP in the germline V gene. This CDR3 has 16 amino acids. The CDR3 here is CASATRSQGEVEKLFF. The CDR3 coding sequence is TGTGCTAGTGCCACGAGATCACAAGGGGAGGTGGAAAAACTGTTTTTT.

This clonotype was seen a few times. The chain recombines TRBV7-9 with TRBJ2-3; D perhaps matches TRBD2 (6 bases). Germline V gene data show CDR1 as SEHNR and CDR2 as FQNEAQ (reference sequence). The CDR3 is made up of 17 amino acids. Trimming pared 3 bases from V and 0 bases from J, leaving 16 bases between. In DNA form, the CDR3 reads TGTGCCAGCAGCTTCTCTGGGACTCCTATAAGCACAGATACGCAGTATTTT. Translating gives CASSFSGTPISTDTQYF.

This clonotype was recorded many times. The rearrangement links TRBV7-9 to TRBJ1-5; D call uncertain. Looked up from germline, CDR1 is SEHNR and CDR2 is FQNEAQ (reference sequence). V shed 5 bases and J shed 4 bases, with 12 bases lying between them. The CDR3 covers 14 residues. This chain's CDR3 is CASSIQASNQPQHF. The CDR3 DNA follows: TGTGCCAGCAGCATTCAGGCCTCAAATCAGCCCCAGCATTTT.

This clonotype has only a few counts. The chain has TRBV4-3 and TRBJ2-3; TRBD1 agrees at 8 bases. J gave up 4 bases and V 1 base, and 7 bases lay outside the gene matches. Germline V gene lookup returns CDR1 LGHNA and CDR2 YSLEER. This CDR3 is built from 16 residues. The CDR3 DNA follows: TGCGCCAGCAGCCAAGGAAACAGGGGGTGGTCAGATACGCAGTATTTT. Translation: CASSQGNRGWSDTQYF.

The chain couples TRBV15 to TRBJ1-1; D gene unclear. The CDR3 loop spans 13 amino acids. In germline, CDR1 is LNHNV, CDR2 YYDKDF (reference sequence). Trimming left V 0 bases short and J 4 bases short, with 6 bases between. The CDR3 spells CATSRDWGTEAFF. In DNA, the CDR3 is TGTGCCACCAGCAGAGATTGGGGCACTGAAGCTTTCTTT.

This clonotype was seen a few times. The chain carries TRBV5-4 and TRBJ1-6; 11 bases line up with TRBD1. Trimming at V came to 4 bases and at J to 9 bases, leaving 9 bases not matched to a gene. The CDR3 covers 16 residues. Germline V gene data show CDR1 as SGHNT and CDR2 as YYREEE (reference sequence). CDR3 residues: CASSLTGTGGGSPLHF. The CDR3 nucleotides read TGTGCCAGCAGCCTGACCGGGACAGGGGGTGGTTCACCCCTCCACTTT.

This clonotype showed up many times. This chain uses TRBV12-3 or TRBV12-4 with TRBJ2-5; D tentatively fits TRBD1 or TRBD2 (5 bases each). The CDR3 runs 16 residues. With 5 bases removed from V and 4 bases from J, the gap between germline ends came to 20 bases. The CDR3 region is CASSQRTRGFGETQYF. In DNA, the CDR3 is TGTGCCAGCAGTCAACGGACGAGGGGATTCGGAGAGACCCAGTACTTC.

This clonotype has at least ten counts. The chain is built from TRBV4-2 and TRBJ1-5, with D hard to call. Deletions cut 4 bases from V and 4 bases from J, with 11 bases between. The germline V gene has CDR1 LGHNA and CDR2 YNFKEQ. This CDR3 comprises 14 residues. CDR3 in DNA: TGTGCCAGCAGCCTCCTACAAGGGAATCAGCCCCAGCATTTT. Its protein is CASSLLQGNQPQHF.